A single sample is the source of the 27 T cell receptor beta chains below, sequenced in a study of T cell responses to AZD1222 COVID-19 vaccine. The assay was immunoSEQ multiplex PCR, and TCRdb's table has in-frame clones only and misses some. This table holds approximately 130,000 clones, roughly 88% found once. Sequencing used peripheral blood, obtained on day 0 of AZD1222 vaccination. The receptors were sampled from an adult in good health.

The CDR3 region is CASSQTGQGNTIYF. The CDR3 nucleotides read TGTGCCAGCAGTCAGACAGGGCAGGGAAACACCATATATTTT. The chain recombines TRBV28 with TRBJ1-3, with 7 bases that match TRBD1. The CDR3 has 14 residues. V shed 5 bases and J 4 bases; nucleotides not matched to a gene: 5. Per germline, CDR1 MDHEN and CDR2 SYDVKM.

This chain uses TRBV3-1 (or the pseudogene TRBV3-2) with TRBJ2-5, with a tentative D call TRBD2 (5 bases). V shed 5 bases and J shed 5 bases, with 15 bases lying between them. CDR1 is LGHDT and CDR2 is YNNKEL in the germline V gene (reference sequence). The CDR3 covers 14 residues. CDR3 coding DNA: TGTGCCAGCAGCGCACGGGGTCCTGGGGAGACCCAGTACTTC. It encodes CASSARGPGETQYF.

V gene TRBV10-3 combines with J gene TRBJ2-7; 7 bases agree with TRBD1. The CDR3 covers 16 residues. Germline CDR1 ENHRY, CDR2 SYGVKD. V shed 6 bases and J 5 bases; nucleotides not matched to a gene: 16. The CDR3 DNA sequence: TGTGCCATCAGCGACCCTCAAACAGGGGCAAGGAACGAGCAGTACTTC. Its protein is CAISDPQTGARNEQYF.

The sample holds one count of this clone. The CDR3 loop is CASSSTGQTNEKLFF. The DNA for the CDR3 is TGCGCCAGCAGCTCTACAGGGCAAACTAATGAAAAACTGTTTTTT. The chain has TRBV5-1 and TRBJ1-4, with D maybe TRBD1 (6 bases). The CDR3 sequence is 15 residues long. V lost 3 bases and J 1 base, leaving 10 bases between the germline ends. Germline loops: CDR1 SGHRS, CDR2 YFSETQ.

The CDR3 spells CASSHRGGQFYGYTF. Written as DNA, the CDR3 is TGTGCCAGCAGCCACCGGGGCGGCCAGTTCTATGGCTACACCTTC. V is TRBV5-4 and J is TRBJ1-2, with D possibly matching TRBD1 (5 bases). Germline values: CDR1 SGHNT, CDR2 YYREEE (reference sequence). The CDR3 has 15 amino acids. V was clipped by 4 bases and J by 4 bases, with 17 bases between them.

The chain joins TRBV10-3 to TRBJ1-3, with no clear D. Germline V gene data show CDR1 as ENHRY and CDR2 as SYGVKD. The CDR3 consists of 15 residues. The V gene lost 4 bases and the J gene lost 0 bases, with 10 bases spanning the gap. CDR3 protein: CAISVGRSSGNTIYF. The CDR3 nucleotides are TGTGCCATCAGTGTTGGGAGGAGCTCTGGAAACACCATATATTTT.

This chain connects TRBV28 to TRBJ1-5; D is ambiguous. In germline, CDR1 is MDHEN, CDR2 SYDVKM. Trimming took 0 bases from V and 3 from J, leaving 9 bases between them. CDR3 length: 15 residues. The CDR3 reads CASSLWSRDNQPQHF. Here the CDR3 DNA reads TGTGCCAGCAGTTTATGGTCACGGGACAATCAGCCCCAGCATTTT.

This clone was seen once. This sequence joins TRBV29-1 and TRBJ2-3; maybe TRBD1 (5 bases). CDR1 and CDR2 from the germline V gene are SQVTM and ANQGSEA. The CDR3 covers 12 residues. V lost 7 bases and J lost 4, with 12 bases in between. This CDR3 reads CSGESGSDTQYF. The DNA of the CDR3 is TGCAGCGGGGAATCAGGGTCAGATACGCAGTATTTT.

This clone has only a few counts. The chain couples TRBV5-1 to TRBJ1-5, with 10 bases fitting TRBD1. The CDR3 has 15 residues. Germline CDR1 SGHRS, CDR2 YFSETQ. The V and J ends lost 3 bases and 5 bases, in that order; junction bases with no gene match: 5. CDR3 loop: CASSSGQGEYQPQHF. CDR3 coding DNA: TGCGCCAGCAGCTCCGGACAGGGGGAGTATCAGCCCCAGCATTTT.

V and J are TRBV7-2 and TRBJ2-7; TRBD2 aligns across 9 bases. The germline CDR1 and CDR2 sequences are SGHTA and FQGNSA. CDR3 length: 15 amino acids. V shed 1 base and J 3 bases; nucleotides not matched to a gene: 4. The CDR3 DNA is TGTGCCAGCAGCTTAGGCGGGAGGGCCGTCTACGAGCAGTACTTC. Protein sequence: CASSLGGRAVYEQYF.

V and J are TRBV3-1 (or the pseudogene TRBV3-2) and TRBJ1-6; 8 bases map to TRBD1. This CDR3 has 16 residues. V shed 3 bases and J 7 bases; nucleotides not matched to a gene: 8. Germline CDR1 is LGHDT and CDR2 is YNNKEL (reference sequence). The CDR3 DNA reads TGTGCCAGCAGCCAGGTTACCGGGACAGGAAATTCACCCCTCCACTTT. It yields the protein CASSQVTGTGNSPLHF.

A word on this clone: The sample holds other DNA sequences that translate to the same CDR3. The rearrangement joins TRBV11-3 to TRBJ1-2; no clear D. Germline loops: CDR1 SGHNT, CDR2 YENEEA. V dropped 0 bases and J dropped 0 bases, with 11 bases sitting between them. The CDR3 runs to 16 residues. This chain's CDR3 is CASSLEGRRANYGYTF. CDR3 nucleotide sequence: TGTGCCAGCAGCTTAGAGGGGAGGAGGGCTAACTATGGCTACACCTTC. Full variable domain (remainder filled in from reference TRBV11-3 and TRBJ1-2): EAGVVQSPRYKIIEKKQPVAFWCNPISGHNTLYWYLQNLGQGPELLIRYENEEAVDDSQLPKDRFSAERLKGVDSTLKIQPAELGDSAVYLCASSLEGRRANYGYTFGSGTRLTVV.

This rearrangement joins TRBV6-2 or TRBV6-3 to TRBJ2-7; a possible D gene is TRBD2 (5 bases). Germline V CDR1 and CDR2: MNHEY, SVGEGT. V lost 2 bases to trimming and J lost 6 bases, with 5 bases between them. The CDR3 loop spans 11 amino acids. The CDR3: CASSYGGEQYF. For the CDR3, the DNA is TGTGCCAGCAGTTACGGAGGCGAGCAGTACTTC.

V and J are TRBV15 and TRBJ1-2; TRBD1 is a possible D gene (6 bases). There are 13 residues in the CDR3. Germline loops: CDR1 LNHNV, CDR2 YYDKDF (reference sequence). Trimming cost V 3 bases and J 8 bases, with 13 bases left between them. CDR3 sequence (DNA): TGTGCCACCAGCAGGGAAACAGGGATGGGCTACACCTTC. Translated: CATSRETGMGYTF.

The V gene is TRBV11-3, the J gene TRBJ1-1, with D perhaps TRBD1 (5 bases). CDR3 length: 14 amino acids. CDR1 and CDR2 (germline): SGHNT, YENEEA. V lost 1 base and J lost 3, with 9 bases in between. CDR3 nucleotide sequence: TGTGCCAGCAGCTTAGGTGGGGCCGACACTGAAGCTTTCTTT. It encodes CASSLGGADTEAFF. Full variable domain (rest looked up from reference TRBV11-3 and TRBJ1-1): EAGVVQSPRYKIIEKKQPVAFWCNPISGHNTLYWYLQNLGQGPELLIRYENEEAVDDSQLPKDRFSAERLKGVDSTLKIQPAELGDSAVYLCASSLGGADTEAFFGQGTRLTVV.

This chain's CDR3 is CASSLFQGQANGYTF. The CDR3 DNA is TGTGCCAGCAGTTTATTCCAGGGTCAGGCGAATGGCTACACCTTC. The chain carries TRBV27 and TRBJ1-2, with D possibly TRBD1 on 5 matching bases. The length of the CDR3 is 15 residues. Trimming stripped 1 base from V and 6 bases from J, with 15 bases between. CDR1 and CDR2 (germline): MNHEY, SMNVEV (reference sequence).

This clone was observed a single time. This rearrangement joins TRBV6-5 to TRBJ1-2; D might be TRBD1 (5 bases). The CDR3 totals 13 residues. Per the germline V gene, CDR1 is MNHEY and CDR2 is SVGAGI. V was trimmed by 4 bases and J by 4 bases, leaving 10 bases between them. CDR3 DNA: TGTGCCAGCAGTTTCGGGGACTTCTATGGCTACACCTTC. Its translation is CASSFGDFYGYTF.

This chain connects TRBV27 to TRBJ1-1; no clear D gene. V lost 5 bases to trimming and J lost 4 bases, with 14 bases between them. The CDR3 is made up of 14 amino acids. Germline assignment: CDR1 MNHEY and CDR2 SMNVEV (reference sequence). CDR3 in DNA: TGTGCCAGCAGTCCCCGGGAGGGCGGCACTGAAGCTTTCTTT. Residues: CASSPREGGTEAFF.

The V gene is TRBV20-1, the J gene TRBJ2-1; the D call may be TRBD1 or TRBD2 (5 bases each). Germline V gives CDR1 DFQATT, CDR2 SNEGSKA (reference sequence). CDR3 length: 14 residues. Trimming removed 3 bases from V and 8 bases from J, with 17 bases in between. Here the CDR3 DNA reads TGCAGTGCTAGTAAGGGACCCCAACTGGATGAGCAGTTCTTC. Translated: CSASKGPQLDEQFF.

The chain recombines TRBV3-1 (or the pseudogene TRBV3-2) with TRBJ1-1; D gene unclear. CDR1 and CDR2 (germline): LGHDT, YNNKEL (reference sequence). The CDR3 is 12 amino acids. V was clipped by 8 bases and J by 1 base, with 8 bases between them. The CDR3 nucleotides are TGTGCCAGCGGTGATGGGAACACTGAAGCTTTCTTT. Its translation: CASGDGNTEAFF.

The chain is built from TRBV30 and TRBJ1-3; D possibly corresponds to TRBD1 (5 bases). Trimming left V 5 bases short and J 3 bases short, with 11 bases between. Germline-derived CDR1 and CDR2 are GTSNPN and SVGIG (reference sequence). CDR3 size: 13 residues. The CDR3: CAWGGLHGNTIYF. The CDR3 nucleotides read TGTGCCTGGGGGGGTCTACATGGAAACACCATATATTTT.

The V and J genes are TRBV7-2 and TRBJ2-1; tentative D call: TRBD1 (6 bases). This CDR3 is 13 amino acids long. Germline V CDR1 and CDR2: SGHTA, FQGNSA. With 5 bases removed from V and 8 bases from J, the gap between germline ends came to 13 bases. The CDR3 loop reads CASSPRTEDEQFF. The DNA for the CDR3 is TGTGCCAGCAGCCCAAGGACAGAGGATGAGCAGTTCTTC.

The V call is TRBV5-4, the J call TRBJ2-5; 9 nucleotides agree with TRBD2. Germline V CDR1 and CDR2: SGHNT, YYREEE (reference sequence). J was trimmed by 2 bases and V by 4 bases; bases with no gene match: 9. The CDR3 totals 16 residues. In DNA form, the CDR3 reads TGTGCCAGCAGCGCGGGAGGGGGCGGGTGGCAAGAGACCCAGTACTTC. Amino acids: CASSAGGGGWQETQYF.

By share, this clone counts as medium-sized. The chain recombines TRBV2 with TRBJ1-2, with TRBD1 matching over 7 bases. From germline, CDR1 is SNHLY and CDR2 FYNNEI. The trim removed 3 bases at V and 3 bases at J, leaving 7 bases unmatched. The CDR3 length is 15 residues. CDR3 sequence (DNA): TGTGCCAGCAGTGATGGGTCAGGGGGACACTATGGCTACACCTTC. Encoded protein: CASSDGSGGHYGYTF.

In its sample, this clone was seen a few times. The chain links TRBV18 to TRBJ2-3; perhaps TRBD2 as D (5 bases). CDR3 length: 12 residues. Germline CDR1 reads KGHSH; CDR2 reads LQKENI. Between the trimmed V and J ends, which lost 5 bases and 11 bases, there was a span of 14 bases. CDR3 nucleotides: TGTGCCAGCTCATCCGGACTGCAGAGGCAGTATTTT. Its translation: CASSSGLQRQYF.

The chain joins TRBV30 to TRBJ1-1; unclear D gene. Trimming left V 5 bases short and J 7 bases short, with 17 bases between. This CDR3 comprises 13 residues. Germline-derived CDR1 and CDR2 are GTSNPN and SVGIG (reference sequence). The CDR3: CAWSTQVISEAFF. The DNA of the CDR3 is TGTGCCTGGTCTACTCAAGTGATCAGTGAAGCTTTCTTT.

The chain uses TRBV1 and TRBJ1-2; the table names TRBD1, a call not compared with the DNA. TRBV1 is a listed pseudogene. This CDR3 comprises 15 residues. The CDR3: CTSSQNSSPIYGYTF. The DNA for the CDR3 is TGCACCAGCAGCCAAAACAGCTCTCCCATCTATGGCTACACCTTC.